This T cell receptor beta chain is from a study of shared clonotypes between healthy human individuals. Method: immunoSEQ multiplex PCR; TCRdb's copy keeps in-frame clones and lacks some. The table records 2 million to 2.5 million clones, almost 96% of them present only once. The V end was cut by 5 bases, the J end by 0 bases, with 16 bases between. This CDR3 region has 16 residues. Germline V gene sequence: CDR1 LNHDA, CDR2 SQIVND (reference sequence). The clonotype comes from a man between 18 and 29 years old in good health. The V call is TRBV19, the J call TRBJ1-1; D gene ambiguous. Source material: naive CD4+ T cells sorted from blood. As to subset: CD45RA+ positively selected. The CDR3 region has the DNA TGTGCCAGTAGTCTGAGGACCCCCGCTATGAACACTGAAGCTTTCTTT. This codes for CASSLRTPAMNTEAFF.